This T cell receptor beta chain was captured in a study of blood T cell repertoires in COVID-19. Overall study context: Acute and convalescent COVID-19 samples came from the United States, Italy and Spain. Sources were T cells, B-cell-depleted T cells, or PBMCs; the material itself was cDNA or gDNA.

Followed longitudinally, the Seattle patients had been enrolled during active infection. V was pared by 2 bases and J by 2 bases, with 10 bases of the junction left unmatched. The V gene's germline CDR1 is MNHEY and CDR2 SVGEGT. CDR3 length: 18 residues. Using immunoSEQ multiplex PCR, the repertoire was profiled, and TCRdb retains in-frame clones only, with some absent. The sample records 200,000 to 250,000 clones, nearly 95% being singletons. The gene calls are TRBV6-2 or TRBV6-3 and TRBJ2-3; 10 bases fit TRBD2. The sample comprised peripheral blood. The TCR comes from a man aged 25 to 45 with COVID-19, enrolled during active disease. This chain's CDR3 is CASSYTRLAGATTDTQYF. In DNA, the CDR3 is TGTGCCAGCAGTTACACCCGGCTAGCGGGGGCTACCACAGATACGCAGTATTTT.